These 20 T cell receptor beta chains were all obtained from the same sample, sequenced in a study of CD8+ T cells in alopecia areata. Sequencing relied on a cDNA template that was reverse transcribed from extracted RNA. Data came from immunoSEQ multiplex PCR; TCRdb stores just in-frame clones and leaves some out. The sample lists more than 130,000 clones, 65% to 90% occurring once. This sample's treatment: oral pan-JAK inhibitor, 5-10 mg twice daily. The starting material was CD8+ T cells sorted from blood, obtained at week 4, from a patient treated with tofacitinib. Receptors originate from a human donor with alopecia areata.

The chain is built from TRBV6-5 and TRBJ2-3, with D unclear. The CDR3 runs 15 residues. Germline-derived CDR1 and CDR2 are MNHEY and SVGAGI. V lost 2 bases, J lost 2 bases, and 11 bases lay in between. The CDR3 DNA reads as TGTGCCAGCAGTTACGGGTCTACCCCCACAGATACGCAGTATTTT. Amino acids: CASSYGSTPTDTQYF.

This chain joins TRBV7-9 and TRBJ2-7; the D gene is possibly TRBD2 (6 bases). The CDR3 loop spans 12 amino acids. Germline CDR1 and CDR2: SEHNR and FQNEAQ (reference sequence). Trimming cost V 5 bases and J 12 bases, with 17 bases left between them. CDR3 DNA: TGTGCCAGCAGCCTATCCGGGACTCCGTGGTACTTC. Translated: CASSLSGTPWYF.

The rearrangement uses TRBV21-1 and TRBJ2-6; TRBD2, as called in the table, went unchecked against the DNA. TRBV21-1 is tagged as a pseudogene. The CDR3 sequence is 16 residues long. CDR3 coding DNA: TGTGCCAGCAGTGCGGGGTCTAACGGGAGGGCCAACGTCCTGACTTTC. Residues: CASSAGSNGRANVLTF.

V is TRBV7-9 and J is TRBJ2-7; 8 nucleotides match TRBD1. The V segment lost 6 bases and the J segment 2 bases; nucleotides outside the gene matches: 6. The CDR3 has 14 residues. From germline, CDR1 is SEHNR and CDR2 FQNEAQ (reference sequence). This CDR3 is CASRRDRTAYEQYF. The CDR3 coding sequence is TGTGCCAGCAGGAGGGACAGGACCGCCTACGAGCAGTACTTC. Based on the CDR3 plus reference TRBV7-9 and TRBJ2-7, the full variable domain is DTGVSQNPRHKITKRGQNVTFRCDPISEHNRLYWYRQTLGQGPEFLTYFQNEAQLEKSRLLSDRFSAERPKGSFSTLEIQRTEQGDSAMYLCASRRDRTAYEQYFGPGTRLTVT.

V is TRBV27 and J is TRBJ2-2; D gene uncertain. V lost 1 base to trimming and J lost 4 bases, with 10 bases between them. The length of the CDR3 is 15 residues. Germline CDR1 and CDR2: MNHEY and SMNVEV (reference sequence). The CDR3 protein is CASSLWQGSTGELFF. The CDR3 nucleotides are TGTGCCAGCAGTTTATGGCAAGGCTCCACCGGGGAGCTGTTTTTT.

The chain links TRBV27 to TRBJ2-7, with D perhaps TRBD1 (6 bases). The ends were cut back, 4 bases at V and 3 bases at J, with 10 bases in the middle. This CDR3 is built from 13 residues. CDR1 is MNHEY, CDR2 SMNVEV, per germline (reference sequence). CDR3 in DNA: TGTGCCAGCAGTTGGGGGCCCAGCTACGAGCAGTACTTC. Protein product: CASSWGPSYEQYF.

The chain links TRBV7-9 to TRBJ2-5; D may be TRBD1 or TRBD2 (6 bases each). Germline V lookup: CDR1 SEHNR, CDR2 FQNEAQ (reference sequence). There are 14 residues in the CDR3. V was trimmed by 4 bases and J by 6 bases, leaving 15 bases between them. Here the CDR3 reads CASSSYTGRKTQYF. The DNA of the CDR3 is TGTGCCAGCAGCTCCTACACAGGGAGGAAGACCCAGTACTTC.

CDR3 sequence reads: CASTPSLGNEQFF. CDR3 sequence (DNA): TGTGCCAGCACCCCATCCTTGGGCAATGAGCAGTTCTTC. The chain joins TRBV7-9 to TRBJ2-1, with unresolved D. Germline V gene lookup returns CDR1 SEHNR and CDR2 FQNEAQ (reference sequence). Deletions cut 7 bases from V and 6 bases from J, with 13 bases between. The CDR3 loop spans 13 amino acids.

This sequence joins TRBV11-2 and TRBJ2-1, with unresolved D. The CDR3 totals 13 residues. The V and J ends lost 3 bases and 6 bases respectively, with 9 bases between them. CDR1 SGHAT and CDR2 FQNNGV come from the germline V gene. The CDR3 here is CASSFGIGNEQFF. DNA of the CDR3: TGTGCCAGCAGCTTCGGTATCGGCAATGAGCAGTTCTTC. The full variable domain, with the rest looked up from reference TRBV11-2 and TRBJ2-1, is EAGVAQSPRYKIIEKRQSVAFWCNPISGHATLYWYQQILGQGPKLLIQFQNNGVVDDSQLPKDRFSAERLKGVDSTLKIQPAKLEDSAVYLCASSFGIGNEQFFGPGTRLTVL.

The J gene is TRBJ2-3, the V gene TRBV11-2; 9 bases line up with TRBD1. Germline CDR1 is SGHAT and CDR2 is FQNNGV. The V gene end was trimmed by 2 bases and the J gene end by 2 bases; junction bases not matched to a gene: 5. The CDR3 is made up of 16 amino acids. The CDR3 coding sequence is TGTGCCAGCAGCTTAATGGACAGGGGAACCACAGATACGCAGTATTTT. The encoded protein is CASSLMDRGTTDTQYF.

CDR3 protein: CASSPGQGYTGELFF. CDR3 nucleotides: TGTGCCAGCAGTCCGGGACAGGGATACACCGGGGAGCTGTTTTTT. The chain has TRBV2 and TRBJ2-2; 9 positions agree with TRBD1. The CDR3 contains 15 residues. Trimming took 5 bases from V and 3 from J; bases not matched to a gene: 4. CDR1 and CDR2 from the germline V gene are SNHLY and FYNNEI.

The genes are TRBV25-1 and TRBJ2-5; D is undetermined. The CDR3 contains 13 residues. V lost 5 bases and J 1 base, leaving 8 bases between the germline ends. Germline V lookup: CDR1 MGHDK, CDR2 SYGVNS. The CDR3, as DNA: TGTGCCAGCAGTCCCGGCAGCCAAGAGACCCAGTACTTC. Amino acid sequence: CASSPGSQETQYF.

This chain links TRBV7-2 with TRBJ2-3, with D unresolved. This CDR3 contains 13 residues. In germline, CDR1 is SGHTA, CDR2 FQGNSA. The V gene lost 3 bases and the J gene lost 3 bases, with 7 bases spanning the gap. The CDR3 DNA reads TGTGCCAGCAGCTTCTGGGCGACAGATACGCAGTATTTT. Protein sequence: CASSFWATDTQYF.

The rearrangement uses TRBV6-5 and TRBJ2-7, with 9 bases aligning to TRBD1. The junction had 7 bases not matched to a gene; V was cut back by 5 bases and J by 5 bases. This CDR3 has 14 residues. CDR1 MNHEY and CDR2 SVGAGI come from the germline V gene. The CDR3 DNA reads as TGTGCCAGCAGTAAACAGGGGGCAGCGGACGAGCAGTACTTC. Translation: CASSKQGAADEQYF.

This rearrangement joins TRBV27 to TRBJ2-1; TRBD1 matches 8 bases. The ends lost 7 bases at V and 4 bases at J; junction bases unmatched: 9. Germline assignment: CDR1 MNHEY and CDR2 SMNVEV (reference sequence). The CDR3 contains 15 residues. DNA for the CDR3: TGTGCCAGCACTTACGCCAGGGGGCCTTACAATGAGCAGTTCTTC. Translating it yields CASTYARGPYNEQFF.

This chain links TRBV30 with TRBJ1-1; D is undetermined. The length of the CDR3 is 12 residues. Trimming took 2 bases from V and 4 from J, leaving 8 bases between them. CDR1 is GTSNPN and CDR2 is SVGIG in the germline V gene (reference sequence). This chain's CDR3 is CAWSSLGTEAFF. The CDR3 nucleotides read TGTGCCTGGAGTTCGCTGGGCACTGAAGCTTTCTTT.

CDR3 in DNA: TGTGCCAGCAGCCGCTACCTTAGGGTGAACACTGAAGCTTTCTTT. Its translation is CASSRYLRVNTEAFF. This rearrangement joins TRBV7-9 to TRBJ1-1; D is undetermined. Germline V gene sequence: CDR1 SEHNR, CDR2 FQNEAQ (reference sequence). Between the trimmed V and J ends, which lost 5 bases and 0 bases, there was a span of 13 bases. The CDR3 is 15 residues long.

This clone was observed a few times. The genes are TRBV10-3 and TRBJ2-5; D perhaps matches TRBD2 (6 bases). The V end was cut by 6 bases, the J end by 5 bases, with 19 bases between. Germline V gene lookup returns CDR1 ENHRY and CDR2 SYGVKD. This CDR3 comprises 15 residues. CDR3 in DNA: TGTGCCATCAGCTCTAGACTAGATTATGAGGAGACCCAGTACTTC. This sequence encodes CAISSRLDYEETQYF.

The J gene is TRBJ2-7, the V gene TRBV21-1; no check of the table's D call, TRBD1, against the DNA was made. TRBV21-1 is reported as a pseudogene. The CDR3 spans 15 residues. This CDR3 reads CASSPAPQETYEQYF. The DNA for the CDR3 is TGTGCCAGCAGCCCGGCCCCCCAGGAAACCTACGAGCAGTACTTC.

This sequence joins TRBV7-8 and TRBJ2-5; 8 positions match TRBD1. The CDR3 is made up of 14 amino acids. Germline V gene lookup returns CDR1 SGHVS and CDR2 FQNEAQ. J was trimmed by 3 bases and V by 5 bases; bases with no gene match: 5. In DNA, the CDR3 is TGTGCCAGCAGCCCAGGACAGGGTAAAGAGACCCAGTACTTC. This encodes CASSPGQGKETQYF.